The clone carrying this TCR beta chain turned up a few times. What it recognizes is unknown. The assay was immunoSEQ multiplex PCR, and TCRdb's table has in-frame clones only and misses some. The sample yields over 25,000 clones, without any singletons. CDR3 length: 13 amino acids. The V gene's germline CDR1 is SGHVS and CDR2 FQNEAQ. The ends were cut back, 5 bases at V and 5 bases at J, with 12 bases in the middle. The data were obtained in a study of T cells after posttransplantation cyclophosphamide. General study results and limits: TRB overlap between skin or GI tissue T cells and blood was limited. Later post-transplant blood repertoires were often dominated by donor CD8+ memory clones. Recipient CMV seropositivity and CMV reactivation strongly tracked TRB clonality.

This receptor was taken from a woman younger than 45 in good health and a related stem cell transplant donor. The rearrangement uses TRBV7-8 and TRBJ2-5, with D possibly being TRBD1 (5 bases). The sequenced material came from PBMCs. In DNA, the CDR3 is TGTGCCAGCAGCCCGCGACAGTACGAGACCCAGTACTTC. This gives the protein CASSPRQYETQYF.